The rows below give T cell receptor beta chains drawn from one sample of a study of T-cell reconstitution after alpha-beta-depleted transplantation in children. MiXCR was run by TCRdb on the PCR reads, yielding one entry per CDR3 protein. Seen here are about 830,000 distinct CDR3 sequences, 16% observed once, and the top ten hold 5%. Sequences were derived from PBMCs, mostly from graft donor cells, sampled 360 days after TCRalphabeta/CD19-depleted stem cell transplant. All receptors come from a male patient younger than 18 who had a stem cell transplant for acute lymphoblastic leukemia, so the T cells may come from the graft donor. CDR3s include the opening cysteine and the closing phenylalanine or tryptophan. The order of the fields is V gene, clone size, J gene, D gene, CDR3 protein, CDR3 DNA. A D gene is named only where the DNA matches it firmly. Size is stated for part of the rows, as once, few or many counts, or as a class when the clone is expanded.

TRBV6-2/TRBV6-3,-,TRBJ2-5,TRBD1,CASTPGQGLTQYF,TGTGCCAGCACCCCGGGACAGGGCTTGACCCAGTACTTC
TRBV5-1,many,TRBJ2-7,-,CASSLQGGPYEQYF,TGCGCCAGCAGCTTACAGGGTGGGCCCTACGAGCAGTACTTC
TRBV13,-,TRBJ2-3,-,CASSYTGLNTQYF,TGTGCCAGCAGCTACACAGGGCTGAATACGCAGTATTTT
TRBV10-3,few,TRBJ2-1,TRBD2,CAIRRLAENEQFF,TGTGCCATCAGGAGACTAGCGGAAAATGAGCAGTTCTTC
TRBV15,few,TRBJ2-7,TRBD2,CATSRGTSRKYEQYF,TGTGCCACCAGCCGTGGGACTAGCCGAAAATACGAGCAGTACTTC
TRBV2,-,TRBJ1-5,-,CASKVRDSNNQPQHF,TGTGCCAGCAAGGTCCGGGACTCCAACAATCAGCCCCAGCATTTT
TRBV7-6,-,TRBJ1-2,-,CASSLGGGSF,TGTGCCAGCAGCTTGGGGGGCGGCAGCTTC
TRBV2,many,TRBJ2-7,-,CASSNYEQYF,TGTGCCAGCAGTAACTACGAGCAGTACTTC
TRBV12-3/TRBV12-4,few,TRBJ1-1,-,CASSLPGRGTEAFF,TGTGCCAGCAGCCTGCCCGGGAGGGGGACTGAAGCTTTCTTT
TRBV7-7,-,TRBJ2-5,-,CASSLGPGPQETQYF,TGTGCCAGCAGCTTAGGCCCGGGGCCACAAGAGACCCAGTACTTC
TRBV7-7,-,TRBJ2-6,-,CASSSRSEYSGANVLTF,TGTGCCAGCAGCTCCAGGAGTGAATACTCTGGGGCCAACGTCCTGACTTTC
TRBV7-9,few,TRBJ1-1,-,CASSRADTEAFF,TGTGCCAGCAGCCGAGCGGACACTGAAGCTTTCTTT
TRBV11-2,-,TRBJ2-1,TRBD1,CASRSNRGRSYNEQFF,TGTGCCAGCAGGTCGAACAGGGGGCGGTCCTACAATGAGCAGTTCTTC
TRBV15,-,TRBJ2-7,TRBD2,CATIMSGRPYEQYF,TGTGCCACCATCATGAGCGGGAGACCCTACGAGCAGTACTTC
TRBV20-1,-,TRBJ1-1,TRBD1,CSARSAGQGIEAFF,TGCAGTGCTAGGTCAGCGGGACAGGGGATTGAAGCTTTCTTT
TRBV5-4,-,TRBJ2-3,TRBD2,CASSYGTSGGGPDTQYF,TGTGCCAGCAGCTACGGGACTAGCGGGGGAGGACCAGATACGCAGTATTTT
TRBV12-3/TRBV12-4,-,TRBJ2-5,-,CASSLIRGIETQYF,TGTGCCAGCAGTTTAATACGGGGCATTGAGACCCAGTACTTC
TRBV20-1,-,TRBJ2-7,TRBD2,CSAHSIAASGQPAEQYF,TGCAGTGCCCACTCAATCGCAGCTAGCGGCCAACCTGCGGAGCAGTACTTC
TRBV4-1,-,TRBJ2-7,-,CASSHFPVRTSSYEQYF,TGCGCCAGCAGCCACTTCCCCGTCAGGACCTCGTCCTACGAGCAGTACTTC
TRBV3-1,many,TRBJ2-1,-,CASSQVRATRSSYNEQFF,TGTGCCAGCAGCCAAGTCCGGGCGACTAGGAGCTCCTACAATGAGCAGTTCTTC
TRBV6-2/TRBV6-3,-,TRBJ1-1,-,CASNSARRGTEAFF,TGTGCCAGCAATTCGGCAAGACGGGGTACTGAAGCTTTCTTT
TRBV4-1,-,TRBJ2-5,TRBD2,CASSLQALAGRQETQYF,TGCGCCAGCAGCCTACAGGCGCTAGCGGGTCGGCAAGAGACCCAGTACTTC
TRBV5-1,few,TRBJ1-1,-,CASSFFPQVETEAFF,TGCGCCAGCAGCTTTTTCCCTCAAGTTGAAACTGAAGCTTTCTTT
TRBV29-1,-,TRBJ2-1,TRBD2,CSVGGLAGVHNEQFF,TGCAGCGTGGGGGGACTAGCGGGAGTCCACAATGAGCAGTTCTTC
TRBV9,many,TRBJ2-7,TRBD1,CASSLTGGPSYEQYF,TGTGCCAGCAGCTTGACAGGGGGACCCTCCTACGAGCAGTACTTC
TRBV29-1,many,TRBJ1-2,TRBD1,CGDREWNYGYTF,TGCGGAGACAGGGAATGGAACTATGGCTACACCTTC
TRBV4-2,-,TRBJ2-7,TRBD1,CASGPLDRPRYEQYF,TGTGCCAGCGGCCCCTTGGACAGGCCACGCTACGAGCAGTACTTC
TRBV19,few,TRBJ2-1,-,CASSIRQYNEQFF,TGTGCCAGTAGTATTCGTCAATACAATGAGCAGTTCTTC
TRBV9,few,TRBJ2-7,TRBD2,CASSVVGGRGYEQYF,TGTGCCAGCAGCGTAGTTGGCGGGAGGGGTTACGAGCAGTACTTC
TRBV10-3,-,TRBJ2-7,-,CAISIPTARSEQYF,TGTGCCATCAGTATTCCCACCGCCCGGAGCGAGCAGTACTTC
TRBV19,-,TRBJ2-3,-,CASSKTGFEGTQYF,TGTGCCAGTAGTAAGACGGGGTTCGAGGGTACGCAGTATTTT
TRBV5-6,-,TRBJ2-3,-,CASSLLTVDSDTQYF,TGTGCCAGCAGCTTGTTGACGGTCGACTCAGATACGCAGTATTTT
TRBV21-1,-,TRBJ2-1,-,CASTGGGPSDEQFF,TGTGCCAGCACCGGGGGAGGGCCCTCGGATGAGCAGTTCTTC
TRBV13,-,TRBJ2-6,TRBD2,CASSPGQGLALISGANVLTF,TGTGCCAGCAGCCCGGGCCAGGGACTAGCGCTCATATCAGGGGCCAACGTCCTGACTTTC
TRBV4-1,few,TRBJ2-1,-,CASSHLSPPPTYNEQFF,TGCGCCAGCAGCCACCTATCTCCCCCACCTACCTACAATGAGCAGTTCTTC
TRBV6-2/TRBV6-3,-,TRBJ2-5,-,CASSIRGRETQYF,TGTGCCAGCAGTATACGGGGGCGGGAGACCCAGTACTTC
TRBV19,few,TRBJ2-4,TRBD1,CASSIVGTGRNIQYF,TGTGCCAGTAGTATTGTCGGGACAGGGCGGAACATTCAGTACTTC
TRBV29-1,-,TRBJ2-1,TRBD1,CSVGGDRRFDEQFF,TGCAGCGTTGGTGGGGACAGGAGGTTTGATGAGCAGTTCTTC
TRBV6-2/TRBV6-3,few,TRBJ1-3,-,CASSYRVGQSLIYRSGNTIYF,TGTGCCAGCAGTTACAGGGTCGGGCAGTCCCTTATTTATCGCTCTGGAAACACCATATATTTT
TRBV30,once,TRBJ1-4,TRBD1,CAWSEGDSTNEKLFF,TGTGCCTGGAGTGAAGGGGACAGCACTAATGAAAAACTGTTTTTT
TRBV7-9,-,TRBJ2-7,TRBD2,CASSFLSGGGYEQYF,TGTGCCAGCAGCTTTCTTAGCGGGGGCGGGTACGAGCAGTACTTC
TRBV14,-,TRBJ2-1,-,CASSLQDRQFF,TGTGCCAGCAGCCTCCAGGACAGACAGTTCTTC
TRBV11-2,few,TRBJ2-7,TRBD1,CASSLDFTGQLYYEQYF,TGTGCCAGCAGCTTAGATTTTACGGGACAGTTGTACTACGAGCAGTACTTC
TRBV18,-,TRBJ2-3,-,CASSRIVDTQYF,TGTGCCAGCTCACGTATTGTAGATACGCAGTATTTT
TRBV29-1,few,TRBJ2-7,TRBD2,CSVEEGLADSYEQYF,TGCAGCGTTGAAGAGGGACTAGCGGACTCCTACGAGCAGTACTTC
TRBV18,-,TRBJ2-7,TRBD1,CASSLRQGGSSYEQYF,TGTGCCAGCTCACTGAGACAGGGCGGAAGCTCCTACGAGCAGTACTTC
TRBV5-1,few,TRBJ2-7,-,CASSLGRQRGHEQYF,TGCGCCAGCAGCTTGGGGCGTCAGAGGGGTCACGAGCAGTACTTC
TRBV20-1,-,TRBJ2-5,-,CSARAYQETQYF,TGCAGTGCTAGGGCGTACCAAGAGACCCAGTACTTC
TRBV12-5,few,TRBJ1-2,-,CASGATPGDYGYTF,TGTGCTAGTGGTGCCACCCCAGGCGACTATGGCTACACCTTC
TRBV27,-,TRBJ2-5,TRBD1,CASSFPPGQLSQETQYF,TGTGCCAGCAGTTTCCCCCCGGGACAGTTATCGCAAGAGACCCAGTACTTC
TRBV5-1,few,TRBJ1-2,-,CASSSEIVPGRKYGYTF,TGCGCCAGCAGCTCAGAGATTGTTCCGGGACGGAAATATGGCTACACCTTC
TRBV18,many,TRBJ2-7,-,CASSPPSGGYEQYF,TGTGCCAGCTCACCTCCCAGCGGCGGCTACGAGCAGTACTTC
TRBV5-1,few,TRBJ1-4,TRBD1,CASSFRTGDEKLFF,TGCGCCAGCAGCTTTAGGACAGGGGATGAAAAACTGTTTTTT